These T cell receptor beta chains were read from a single sample in a study of T cells in tuberculosis. Generated by immunoSEQ multiplex PCR, the TCRdb table keeps only in-frame clones and is missing some. The data contain tens of thousands of clones, under 85% of them seen just once; the ten biggest clones take up 14% to 15%. This material consisted of PBMCs, taken at tuberculosis diagnosis. The receptor source for this set is an adult with tuberculosis. The CDR3 runs from the conserved cysteine through the conserved F or W. Each record gives: J gene, clone size, V gene, D gene, CDR3 protein, CDR3 DNA. A D gene is named only where the DNA matches it firmly. Only part of the rows carry a size: once, few, many, or a class if the clone is expanded.

j_gene: TRBJ1-2; abundance: .; v_gene: TRBV5-1; d_gene: .; CDR3aa: CASSLSTGHNYGYTF; CDR3nt: TGCGCCAGCAGCTTGTCGACAGGACATAACTATGGCTACACCTTC
j_gene: TRBJ2-6; abundance: once; v_gene: TRBV10-3; d_gene: .; CDR3aa: CAISESGPGRTLSGANVLTF; CDR3nt: TGTGCCATCAGTGAGTCGGGTCCGGGCAGGACACTCTCTGGGGCCAACGTCCTGACTTTC
j_gene: TRBJ2-1; abundance: once; v_gene: TRBV4-1; d_gene: .; CDR3aa: CASSQRVVASRPSSYNEQFF; CDR3nt: TGCGCCAGCAGCCAGAGGGTGGTGGCTAGCAGACCCAGCTCCTACAATGAGCAGTTCTTC
j_gene: TRBJ2-3; abundance: .; v_gene: TRBV27; d_gene: .; CDR3aa: CASQIQGGSTDTQYF; CDR3nt: TGTGCCAGCCAAATCCAGGGAGGAAGCACAGATACGCAGTATTTT
j_gene: TRBJ2-7; abundance: once; v_gene: TRBV6-6; d_gene: TRBD1; CDR3aa: CASTHPDRGPEQYF; CDR3nt: TGTGCCAGCACCCACCCGGACAGGGGGCCCGAGCAGTACTTC
j_gene: TRBJ2-3; abundance: once; v_gene: TRBV11-2; d_gene: TRBD2; CDR3aa: CASSALTSGGSFSTDTQYF; CDR3nt: TGTGCCAGCAGCGCCTTGACTAGCGGGGGGTCATTTAGCACAGATACGCAGTATTTT
j_gene: TRBJ2-3; abundance: once; v_gene: TRBV7-3; d_gene: TRBD1; CDR3aa: CASSGQGPDTQYF; CDR3nt: TGTGCCAGCAGCGGACAGGGTCCAGATACGCAGTATTTT
j_gene: TRBJ2-7; abundance: .; v_gene: TRBV11-3; d_gene: TRBD1; CDR3aa: CASSLESGTGPYEQYF; CDR3nt: TGTGCCAGCAGCTTAGAATCCGGGACAGGGCCCTACGAGCAGTACTTC
j_gene: TRBJ1-2; abundance: .; v_gene: TRBV9; d_gene: .; CDR3aa: CASSPLESSGYTF; CDR3nt: TGTGCCAGCAGCCCCCTCGAGTCTTCTGGCTACACCTTC
j_gene: TRBJ2-7; abundance: .; v_gene: TRBV7-9; d_gene: TRBD1; CDR3aa: CASSPFGGQGVSYEQYF; CDR3nt: TGTGCCAGCAGCCCTTTCGGAGGACAGGGGGTTTCCTACGAGCAGTACTTC
j_gene: TRBJ1-1; abundance: once; v_gene: TRBV2; d_gene: TRBD1; CDR3aa: CASRRTGGFTEAFF; CDR3nt: TGTGCCAGCAGAAGGACAGGGGGTTTCACTGAAGCTTTCTTT
j_gene: TRBJ2-1; abundance: .; v_gene: TRBV5-5; d_gene: .; CDR3aa: CASSQNHEQFF; CDR3nt: TGTGCCAGCAGTCAGAACCATGAGCAGTTCTTC
j_gene: TRBJ1-1; abundance: .; v_gene: TRBV10-3; d_gene: TRBD1; CDR3aa: CAITPEPTGGAFF; CDR3nt: TGTGCCATCACCCCCGAACCCACAGGGGGAGCTTTCTTT
j_gene: TRBJ2-2; abundance: .; v_gene: TRBV9; d_gene: .; CDR3aa: CASSFRDTRPGELFF; CDR3nt: TGTGCCAGCAGCTTCCGGGACACACGGCCCGGGGAGCTGTTTTTT
j_gene: TRBJ2-1; abundance: .; v_gene: TRBV6-1; d_gene: .; CDR3aa: CAISEPTGLGYNEQFF; CDR3nt: TGTGCCATCAGTGAGCCGACAGGTCTGGGGTACAATGAGCAGTTCTTC
j_gene: TRBJ1-6; abundance: .; v_gene: TRBV5-6; d_gene: TRBD1; CDR3aa: CASSYQTGDNSPLHF; CDR3nt: TGTGCCAGCAGCTACCAGACAGGGGATAATTCACCCCTCCACTTT
j_gene: TRBJ2-3; abundance: few; v_gene: TRBV27; d_gene: TRBD1; CDR3aa: CASSYRTGKGTDTQYF; CDR3nt: TGTGCCAGCAGTTATCGGACAGGGAAAGGCACAGATACGCAGTATTTT
j_gene: TRBJ1-2; abundance: .; v_gene: TRBV10-3; d_gene: TRBD1; CDR3aa: CAITGQENGYTF; CDR3nt: TGTGCCATCACCGGACAGGAGAATGGCTACACCTTC
j_gene: TRBJ1-1; abundance: .; v_gene: TRBV27; d_gene: .; CDR3aa: CASSLLGLNTEAFF; CDR3nt: TGTGCCAGCAGTTTGCTCGGGTTGAACACTGAAGCTTTCTTT
j_gene: TRBJ1-2; abundance: .; v_gene: TRBV5-1; d_gene: TRBD1; CDR3aa: CASSGNAGTAYGYTF; CDR3nt: TGCGCCAGCAGCGGAAACGCCGGGACAGCCTATGGCTACACCTTC
j_gene: TRBJ1-1; abundance: .; v_gene: TRBV4-2; d_gene: .; CDR3aa: CASSQEGRGVTEAFF; CDR3nt: TGTGCCAGCAGCCAAGAAGGCCGGGGGGTGACTGAAGCTTTCTTT
j_gene: TRBJ2-7; abundance: .; v_gene: TRBV18; d_gene: TRBD2; CDR3aa: CASSRASGSDEQYF; CDR3nt: TGTGCCAGCTCACGGGCTAGCGGGAGCGACGAGCAGTACTTC
j_gene: TRBJ2-2; abundance: .; v_gene: TRBV13; d_gene: TRBD2; CDR3aa: CASSFESISGTGDTGELFF; CDR3nt: TGTGCCAGCAGCTTCGAAAGTATTAGCGGGACCGGGGACACCGGGGAGCTGTTTTTT
j_gene: TRBJ1-5; abundance: .; v_gene: TRBV6-1; d_gene: .; CDR3aa: CASSDRARTEPQHF; CDR3nt: TGTGCCAGCAGTGACAGGGCCCGGACGGAGCCCCAGCATTTT
j_gene: TRBJ1-1; abundance: once; v_gene: TRBV11-3; d_gene: .; CDR3aa: CASSLVSGSTEAFF; CDR3nt: TGTGCCAGCAGCTTAGTATCGGGGAGCACTGAAGCTTTCTTT
j_gene: TRBJ2-3; abundance: few; v_gene: TRBV2; d_gene: TRBD2; CDR3aa: CASSGLVPRGGDTQYF; CDR3nt: TGTGCCAGCAGTGGCCTAGTACCGCGGGGAGGGGATACGCAGTATTTT
j_gene: TRBJ2-6; abundance: .; v_gene: TRBV28; d_gene: TRBD1; CDR3aa: CAGGRQGARGANVLTF; CDR3nt: TGTGCCGGCGGGCGACAGGGGGCGAGAGGGGCCAACGTCCTGACTTTC
j_gene: TRBJ2-2; abundance: .; v_gene: TRBV5-1; d_gene: .; CDR3aa: CASSMVWTAEGNTGELFF; CDR3nt: TGCGCCAGCAGCATGGTGTGGACGGCCGAGGGGAACACCGGGGAGCTGTTTTTT
j_gene: TRBJ2-3; abundance: .; v_gene: TRBV5-1; d_gene: TRBD1; CDR3aa: CASSAGQATDTQYF; CDR3nt: TGCGCCAGCAGCGCCGGACAGGCCACAGATACGCAGTATTTT